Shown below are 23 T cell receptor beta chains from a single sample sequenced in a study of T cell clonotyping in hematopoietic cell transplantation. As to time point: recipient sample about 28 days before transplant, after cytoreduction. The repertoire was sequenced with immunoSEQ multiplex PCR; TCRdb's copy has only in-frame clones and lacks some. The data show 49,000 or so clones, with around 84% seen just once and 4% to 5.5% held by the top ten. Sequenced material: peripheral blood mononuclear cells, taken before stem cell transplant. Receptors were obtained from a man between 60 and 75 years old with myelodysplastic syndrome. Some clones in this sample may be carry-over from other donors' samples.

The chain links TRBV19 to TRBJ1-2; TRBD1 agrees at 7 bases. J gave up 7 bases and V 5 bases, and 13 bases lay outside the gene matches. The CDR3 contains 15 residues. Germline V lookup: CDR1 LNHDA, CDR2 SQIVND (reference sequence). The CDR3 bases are TGTGCCAGTAGTCCTCGTAGAGGAGGGGGCGGTGGCTACACCTTC. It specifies CASSPRRGGGGGYTF.

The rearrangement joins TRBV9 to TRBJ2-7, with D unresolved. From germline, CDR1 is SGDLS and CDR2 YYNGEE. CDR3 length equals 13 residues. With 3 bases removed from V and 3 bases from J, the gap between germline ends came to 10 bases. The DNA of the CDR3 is TGTGCCAGCAGCGATGTGAACAACTACGAGCAGTACTTC. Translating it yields CASSDVNNYEQYF.

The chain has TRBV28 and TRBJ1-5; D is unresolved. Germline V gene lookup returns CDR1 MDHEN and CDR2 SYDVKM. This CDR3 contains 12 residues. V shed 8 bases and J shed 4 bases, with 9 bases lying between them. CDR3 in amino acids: CASRVLNQPQHF. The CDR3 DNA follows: TGTGCCAGCCGGGTATTAAATCAGCCCCAGCATTTT.

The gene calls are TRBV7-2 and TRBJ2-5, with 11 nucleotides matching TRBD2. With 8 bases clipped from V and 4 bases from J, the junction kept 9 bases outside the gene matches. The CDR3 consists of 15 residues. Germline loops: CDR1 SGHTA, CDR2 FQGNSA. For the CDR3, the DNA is TGTGCCAGCCTACATAGCGGGGGGGCTGTAGAGACCCAGTACTTC. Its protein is CASLHSGGAVETQYF.

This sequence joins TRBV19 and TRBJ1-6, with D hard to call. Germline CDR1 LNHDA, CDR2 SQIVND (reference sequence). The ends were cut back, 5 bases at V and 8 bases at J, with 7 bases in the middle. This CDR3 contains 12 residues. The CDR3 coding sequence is TGTGCCAGTAGTTACCGGGATTCACCCCTCCACTTT. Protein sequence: CASSYRDSPLHF.

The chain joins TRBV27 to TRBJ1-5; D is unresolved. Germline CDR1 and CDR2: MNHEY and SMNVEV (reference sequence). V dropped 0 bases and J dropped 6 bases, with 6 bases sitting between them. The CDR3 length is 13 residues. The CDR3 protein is CASSLSVGQPQHF. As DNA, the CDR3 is TGTGCCAGCAGTTTATCAGTTGGTCAGCCCCAGCATTTT.

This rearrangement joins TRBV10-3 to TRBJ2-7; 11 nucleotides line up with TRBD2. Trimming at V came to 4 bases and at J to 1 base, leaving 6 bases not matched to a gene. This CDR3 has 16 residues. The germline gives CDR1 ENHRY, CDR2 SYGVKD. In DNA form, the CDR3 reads TGTGCCATCAGTGCTTCCGGGACTAGCGGTTCCTACGAGCAGTACTTC. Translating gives CAISASGTSGSYEQYF.

CDR3 amino acids: CASSRISYEQYF. For the CDR3, the DNA is TGTGCCAGCAGTCGTATCAGTTACGAGCAGTACTTC. The chain uses TRBV6-5 and TRBJ2-7; D call uncertain. The CDR3 length is 12 residues. Trimming cost V 5 bases and J 4 bases, with 9 bases left between them. Germline loops: CDR1 MNHEY, CDR2 SVGAGI.

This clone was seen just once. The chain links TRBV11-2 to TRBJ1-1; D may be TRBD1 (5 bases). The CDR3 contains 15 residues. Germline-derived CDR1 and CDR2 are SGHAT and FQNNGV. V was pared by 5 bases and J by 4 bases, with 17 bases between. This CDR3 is CASSRSWGTPTEAFF. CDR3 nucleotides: TGTGCCAGCAGCCGAAGCTGGGGGACCCCCACTGAAGCTTTCTTT.

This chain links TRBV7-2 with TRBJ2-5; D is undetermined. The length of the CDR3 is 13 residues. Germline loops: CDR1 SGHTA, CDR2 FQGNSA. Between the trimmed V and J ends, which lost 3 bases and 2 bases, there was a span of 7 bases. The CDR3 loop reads CASSFGLQETQYF. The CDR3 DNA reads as TGTGCCAGCAGCTTCGGGCTTCAAGAGACCCAGTACTTC.

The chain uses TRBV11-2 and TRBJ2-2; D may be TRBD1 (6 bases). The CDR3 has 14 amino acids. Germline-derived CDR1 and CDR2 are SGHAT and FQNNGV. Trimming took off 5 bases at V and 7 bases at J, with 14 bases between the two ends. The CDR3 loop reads CASSPQGSGGELFF. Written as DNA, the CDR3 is TGTGCCAGCAGCCCCCAGGGGTCCGGCGGGGAGCTGTTTTTT.

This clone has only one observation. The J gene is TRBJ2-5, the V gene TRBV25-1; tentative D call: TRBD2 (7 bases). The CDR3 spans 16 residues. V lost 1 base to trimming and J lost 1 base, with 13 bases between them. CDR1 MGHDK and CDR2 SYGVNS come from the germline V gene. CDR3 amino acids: CASSEFGGGPQETQYF. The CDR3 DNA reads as TGTGCCAGCAGTGAATTTGGGGGGGGCCCCCAAGAGACCCAGTACTTC.

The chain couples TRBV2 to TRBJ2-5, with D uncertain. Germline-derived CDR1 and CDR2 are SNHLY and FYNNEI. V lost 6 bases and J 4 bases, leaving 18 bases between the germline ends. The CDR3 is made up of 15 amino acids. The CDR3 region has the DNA TGTGCCAGCAGGGAACAACAGCTTATGTCAGAGACCCAGTACTTC. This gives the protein CASREQQLMSETQYF.

DNA of the CDR3: TGTGCCAGCAGCTGGAGCTCCTACGAGCAGTACTTC. Protein sequence: CASSWSSYEQYF. The chain employs TRBV7-9 and TRBJ2-7; D remains unclear. With 4 bases removed from V and 0 bases from J, the gap between germline ends came to 4 bases. CDR1 is SEHNR, CDR2 FQNEAQ, per germline (reference sequence). CDR3 length: 12 residues.

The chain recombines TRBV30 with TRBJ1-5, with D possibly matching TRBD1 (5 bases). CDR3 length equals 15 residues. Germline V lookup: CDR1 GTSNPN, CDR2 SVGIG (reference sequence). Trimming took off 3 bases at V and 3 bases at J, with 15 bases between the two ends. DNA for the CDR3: TGTGCCTGGAGCCCCGAGAGGGACCCCAATCAGCCCCAGCATTTT. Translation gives CAWSPERDPNQPQHF.

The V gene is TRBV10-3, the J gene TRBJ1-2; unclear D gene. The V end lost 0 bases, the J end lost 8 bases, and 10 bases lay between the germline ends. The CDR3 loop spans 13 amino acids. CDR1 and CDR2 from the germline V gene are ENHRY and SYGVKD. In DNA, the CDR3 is TGTGCCATCAGTGAGTCCGAGACCCTAGGCTACACCTTC. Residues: CAISESETLGYTF.

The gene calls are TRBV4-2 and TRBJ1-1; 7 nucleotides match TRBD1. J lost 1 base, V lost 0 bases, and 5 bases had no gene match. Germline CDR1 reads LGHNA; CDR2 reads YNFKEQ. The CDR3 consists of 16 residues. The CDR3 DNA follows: TGTGCCAGCAGCCAAGAAAGGTCAGGGGGGAACACTGAAGCTTTCTTT. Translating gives CASSQERSGGNTEAFF.

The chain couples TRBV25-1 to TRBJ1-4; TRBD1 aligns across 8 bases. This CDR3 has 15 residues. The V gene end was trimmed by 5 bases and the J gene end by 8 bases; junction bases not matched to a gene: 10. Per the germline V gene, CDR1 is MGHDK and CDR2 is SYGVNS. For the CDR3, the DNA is TGTGCCAGCAGTCGAGGACAGGGTTGGGGCGAAAAACTGTTTTTT. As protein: CASSRGQGWGEKLFF.

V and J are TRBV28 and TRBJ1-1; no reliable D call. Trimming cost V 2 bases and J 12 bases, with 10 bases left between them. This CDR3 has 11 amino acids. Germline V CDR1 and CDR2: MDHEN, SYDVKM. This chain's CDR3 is CASSLRHGTFF. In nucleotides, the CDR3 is TGTGCCAGCAGTTTAAGACACGGAACTTTCTTT.

The CDR3 here is CASSQLEGIKNIQYF. The CDR3 region has the DNA TGTGCCAGCAGCCAATTGGAAGGGATTAAAAACATTCAGTACTTC. V is TRBV14 and J is TRBJ2-4; no clear D. Trimming took 2 bases from V and 4 from J, leaving 12 bases between them. This CDR3 region has 15 residues. CDR1 SGHDN and CDR2 FVKESK come from the germline V gene. The variable domain in full, with the rest retrieved from reference TRBV14 and TRBJ2-4, is EAGVTQFPSHSVIEKGQTVTLRCDPISGHDNLYWYRRVMGKEIKFLLHFVKESKQDESGMPNNRFLAERTGGTYSTLKVQPAELEDSGVYFCASSQLEGIKNIQYFGAGTRLSVL.

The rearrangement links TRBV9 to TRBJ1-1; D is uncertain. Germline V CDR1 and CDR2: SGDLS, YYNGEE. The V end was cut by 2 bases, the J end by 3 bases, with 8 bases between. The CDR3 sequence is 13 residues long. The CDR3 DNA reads TGTGCCAGCAGCGTCGGACCCCACACTGAAGCTTTCTTT. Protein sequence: CASSVGPHTEAFF.

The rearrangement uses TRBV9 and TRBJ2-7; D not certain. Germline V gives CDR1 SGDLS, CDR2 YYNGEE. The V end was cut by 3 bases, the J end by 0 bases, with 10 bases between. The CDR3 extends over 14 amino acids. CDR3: CASSGRHGSYEQYF. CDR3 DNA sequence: TGTGCCAGCAGCGGACGGCATGGCTCCTACGAGCAGTACTTC.

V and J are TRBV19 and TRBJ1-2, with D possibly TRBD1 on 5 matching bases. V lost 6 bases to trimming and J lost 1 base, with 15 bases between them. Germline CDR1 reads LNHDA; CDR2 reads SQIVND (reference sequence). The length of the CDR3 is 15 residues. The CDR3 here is CASRVRDSFNYGYTF. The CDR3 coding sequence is TGTGCCAGTAGAGTACGGGACTCTTTTAACTATGGCTACACCTTC.